These 22 T cell receptor beta chains share one sample of origin, sequenced in a study of tumor-infiltrating lymphocytes in primary liver carcinoma. The blood RNA (from unsorted whole blood) was obtained, and germline DNA was also extracted. TCR beta cDNA was reverse-transcribed from around 0.55 ug of total RNA. The reaction used a constant-region primer and ProtoScript II reverse transcriptase. Each TCR beta library was derived from three nested multiplex PCR rounds that employed slightly modified ARM-PCR. It was with TRBV1-TRBV30 forward primers and a C-beta reverse primer that the first two PCR rounds were run, at around 9 cycles each. TCRdb redid the calling of the multiplex PCR reads with MiXCR, one entry per CDR3 protein. Of some 320,000 distinct CDR3 sequences listed, 50% to 70% were seen once; the top ten hold roughly 9%. The sequenced material came from peripheral blood. The source of these receptors is a man between 40 and 49 years old with primary liver carcinoma and hepatitis B virus infection.

A note on this clonotype: It may be a read error: a sequence one base away is much more abundant. The conserved phenylalanine or tryptophan normally closing the CDR3 is absent here, so this likely arose from a read error. V is TRBV6-5 and J is TRBJ1-5; TRBD1 is a possible D gene (6 bases). Trimming took off 5 bases at V and 4 bases at J, with 12 bases between the two ends. Per germline, CDR1 MNHEY and CDR2 SVGAGI. This CDR3 has 14 amino acids. CDR3 amino acids: CASSLKGGNQPQHY. CDR3 DNA sequence: TGTGCCAGCAGTCTCAAGGGGGGAAATCAGCCCCAGCATTAT.

On this clonotype itself: Its ends do not fully match the called genes, so a read error is possible. V usage is TRBV29-1 and J usage is TRBJ1-1, with D possibly TRBD1 on 5 matching bases. Germline V gives CDR1 SQVTM, CDR2 ANQGSEA. The CDR3 runs 15 residues. CDR3 bases: TGCAGCGTTGATCCAGGGTGGGCGATGAGCACTGGAGCTTTCTTT. This gives the protein CSVDPGWAMSTGAFF.

This clonotype appeared a few times. V and J are TRBV7-9 and TRBJ2-7, with a possible D match to TRBD2 (5 bases). Germline loops: CDR1 SEHNR, CDR2 FQNEAQ (reference sequence). V gave up 0 bases and J gave up 5 bases, with 17 bases separating them. The CDR3 length is 16 residues. The CDR3 region is CASSLAPAGSGNEQYF. The CDR3 nucleotides read TGTGCCAGCAGCTTAGCGCCGGCGGGCTCGGGGAACGAGCAGTACTTC.

Details on this clonotype: Mismatch with germline at one junction end may stem from a read error. The chain is built from TRBV30 and TRBJ1-5, with D possibly matching TRBD1 (6 bases). Germline CDR1 and CDR2: GTSNPN and SVGIG (reference sequence). The CDR3 spans 15 residues. The chain's CDR3 is CAWALAGGHNQPKHF. The CDR3, as DNA: TGTGCCTGGGCCCTCGCGGGGGGCCACAATCAGCCCAAGCATTTT.

Note on this clonotype: One end of the junction is discordant with germline, which a read error may explain. The chain employs TRBV11-2 and TRBJ2-7; D is ambiguous. Germline CDR1 and CDR2: SGHAT and FQNNGV. The length of the CDR3 is 12 residues. As DNA, the CDR3 is TGTGCCAGCAACTTAGGAGTGAGCGAGCAATACTTC. The encoded protein is CASNLGVSEQYF.

About this clonotype: This clone may be a read error of a much larger clone one base away. J is TRBJ2-5 and V is TRBV4-3, with D possibly matching TRBD2 (5 bases). This CDR3 is 15 amino acids long. CDR1 and CDR2 (germline): LGHNA, YSLEER. The CDR3 bases are TGCGCCAGCAACCAATATCTAACGGAGGAAGAGACCCAGTACTTC. Translating gives CASNQYLTEEETQYF.

With regard to this clonotype: Sequence at one end of the junction differs from germline and may be a read error. This chain joins TRBV4-3 and TRBJ1-5; possible D gene TRBD1, 6 bases. From germline, CDR1 is LGHNA and CDR2 YSLEER. The CDR3 has 13 residues. CDR3 sequence: CTSSQGGKQPQHF. The CDR3 DNA is TGCACCAGCAGCCAAGGGGGAAAACAGCCCCAGCATTTT.

The sample holds many counts of this clonotype. The V and J genes are TRBV6-6 and TRBJ1-2; D remains ambiguous. There are 14 residues in the CDR3. With 2 bases removed from V and 6 bases from J, the gap between germline ends came to 13 bases. Germline CDR1 reads MNHNY; CDR2 reads SVGAGI (reference sequence). CDR3 nucleotides: TGTGCCAGCAGTTACAGCGGGGTGGGAGATGGCTACACCTTC. Its protein product is CASSYSGVGDGYTF.

Of note for this clonotype: One end of the junction fails to match germline, which may point to a read error. V gene TRBV6-1 combines with J gene TRBJ1-6; 10 nucleotides line up with TRBD1. The CDR3 runs 17 residues. Germline V gives CDR1 MNHNS, CDR2 SASEGT. The CDR3 DNA reads as TGTGACAGCAGTGAAGAAGCGGACAGGGGGTGGTATTCACCCCTCCACTTT. The encoded protein is CDSSEEADRGWYSPLHF.

The chain carries TRBV24-1 and TRBJ2-1, with a possible D match to TRBD1 (5 bases). CDR1 KGHDR and CDR2 SFDVKD come from the germline V gene. The CDR3 consists of 12 residues. The V and J ends lost 8 bases and 7 bases respectively, with 11 bases between them. CDR3 DNA: TGTGCCACCATCCCCAGGGTAAATGAGCAGTTCTTC. Translation gives CATIPRVNEQFF.

This clonotype was observed many times. The chain joins TRBV30 to TRBJ2-1; TRBD2 aligns across 12 bases. Trimming removed 8 bases from V and 7 bases from J; junction bases left unmatched: 3. CDR1 and CDR2 from the germline V gene are GTSNPN and SVGIG (reference sequence). CDR3 size: 12 residues. CDR3 loop: CATGTSGNEQFF. The CDR3 DNA reads as TGTGCCACCGGGACTAGCGGGAATGAGCAGTTCTTC.

Concerning this clonotype itself: One end of the junction does not line up with germline, which may come from a read error. The rearrangement links TRBV11-2 to TRBJ2-6, with D possibly being TRBD1 (5 bases). CDR3 length: 14 residues. The germline CDR1 and CDR2 sequences are SGHAT and FQNNGV. The CDR3 loop is CASSLDPGADVLTF. The CDR3 DNA reads as TGTGCCAGCAGCTTAGACCCTGGGGCCGACGTCCTGACTTTC. Together with reference TRBV11-2 and TRBJ2-6, the CDR3 gives the full variable domain: EAGVAQSPRYKIIEKRQSVAFWCNPISGHATLYWYQQILGQGPKLLIQFQNNGVVDDSQLPKDRFSAERLKGVDSTLKIQPAKLEDSAVYLCASSLDPGADVLTFGAGSRLTVL.

The chain combines TRBV7-8 with TRBJ1-4; no clear D gene. Germline CDR1 is SGHVS and CDR2 is FQNEAQ. The CDR3 is 12 amino acids. V was pared by 2 bases and J by 5 bases, with 3 bases between. CDR3 residues: CASSLYNEKLFF. The CDR3 DNA sequence: TGTGCCAGCAGCTTATACAATGAAAAACTGTTTTTT.

This clonotype was observed a few times. This may come from a read error, since a much larger clone is one base off. The chain recombines TRBV6-2 or TRBV6-3 with TRBJ2-3; 11 positions agree with TRBD2. The CDR3 contains 15 residues. From germline, CDR1 is MNHEY and CDR2 SVGEGT. The CDR3 coding sequence is TGTGTCAGCAGTCAACTAGCGGGAGTTCCGGATACGCAGTATTTT. It translates to CVSSQLAGVPDTQYF.

The rearrangement joins TRBV12-3 or TRBV12-4 to TRBJ2-3, with 8 bases fitting TRBD2. V lost 3 bases to trimming and J lost 2 bases; unmatched junction nucleotides: 16. The CDR3 extends over 19 amino acids. The CDR3 sequence is CASSFGRRREALDTDTQYF. The CDR3 DNA follows: TGTGCCAGCAGTTTTGGCCGGAGGCGGGAGGCCTTGGACACAGATACGCAGTATTTT.

This clonotype came up many times. The chain is built from TRBV29-1 and TRBJ2-5; 11 bases agree with TRBD2. With V trimmed by 3 bases and J by 2 bases, 5 bases remained unmatched. CDR1 is SQVTM and CDR2 is ANQGSEA in the germline V gene. This CDR3 is built from 15 residues. CDR3: CSVDPGTSGQETQYF. The CDR3 DNA follows: TGCAGCGTTGACCCGGGGACTAGCGGACAAGAGACCCAGTACTTC.

The chain recombines TRBV5-1 with TRBJ1-1; no definite D call. V was shortened by 0 bases and J by 1 base, with 10 bases between the two germline ends. This CDR3 region has 15 residues. Germline CDR1 reads SGHRS; CDR2 reads YFSETQ. The CDR3 DNA follows: TGCGCCAGCAGCTTGGATCCTCGGGGGAACACTGAAGCTTTCTTT. Its translation: CASSLDPRGNTEAFF.

Points on this clonotype: One end of the junction fails to match germline, which may point to a read error. The V call is TRBV29-1, the J call TRBJ2-1; D is possibly TRBD1 (6 bases). CDR1 and CDR2 from the germline V gene are SQVTM and ANQGSEA. The CDR3 is made up of 12 amino acids. This chain's CDR3 is CSCRTAYNEQLF. CDR3 coding DNA: TGTAGCTGTAGGACAGCCTACAATGAGCAGCTCTTC.

The chain joins TRBV5-1 to TRBJ2-3, with D tentatively TRBD1 (5 bases). Germline assignment: CDR1 SGHRS and CDR2 YFSETQ. V was pared by 4 bases and J by 6 bases, with 18 bases between. This CDR3 comprises 15 residues. CDR3 sequence: CASSPDSGALDTQYF. DNA for the CDR3: TGCGCCAGCAGCCCAGACAGTGGCGCTTTGGATACGCAGTATTTT.

This clonotype came up many times. The genes are TRBV6-1 and TRBJ1-3; D not resolved. Germline V lookup: CDR1 MNHNS, CDR2 SASEGT. Trimming cost V 1 base and J 3 bases, with 4 bases left between them. The CDR3 extends over 13 amino acids. The CDR3 spells CASSEVYGNTIYF. The CDR3 DNA is TGTGCCAGCAGTGAAGTTTATGGAAACACCATATATTTT.

The V call is TRBV10-2, the J call TRBJ2-7, with D unclear. The CDR3 runs to 14 residues. Germline CDR1 is WSHSY and CDR2 is SAAADI. The CDR3 protein is CISIDNWGRPEQYF. The CDR3, as DNA: TGCATCAGCATAGACAACTGGGGTCGACCCGAGCAGTACTTC.

This rearrangement joins TRBV28 to TRBJ1-2, with 11 nucleotides matching TRBD1. CDR1 and CDR2 (germline): MDHEN, SYDVKM. The length of the CDR3 is 13 residues. With V trimmed by 8 bases and J by 5 bases, 4 bases remained unmatched. This chain's CDR3 is CASGGQGAYGYTF. The CDR3, as DNA: TGTGCCAGCGGTGGACAGGGGGCTTATGGCTACACCTTC.